This T cell receptor beta chain comes out of a study of T cell responses to AZD1222 COVID-19 vaccine (dated by TCRdb to about 2021). For context, the study as a whole: AZD1222 recipients whose second dose came at about 4 weeks and those whose second dose came at about 12 weeks were combined into one group, since spike-specific TCR depth and breadth did not differ between the two schedules. Trial participants were enrolled into age subgroups of 18-55, 56-69 and 70-plus years, which contained 148, 28 and 57 TCR-sequenced participants, respectively. TCR sequencing covered some 250 trial participants: roughly 200 given two doses of AZD1222 and 26 given two doses of MenACWY control vaccine. Broad study findings and their caveats: After two AZD1222 doses, spike-specific TCR breadth and depth were significantly higher than at day 0 and than in MenACWY recipients. Because no samples from the day 14 peak response were available, repertoires could be characterized only after the peak T cell response. The 56-69-year group was small, and its depth increase did not reach significance, likely because of low power. Most participants were white British and females outnumbered males, and the authors suggested that clonal diversity may have been underestimated. Reportedly, close to half of the unique spike-specific TCRs recognized epitopes lying outside the regions that are mutated in the B.1.351 and B.1.1.7 variants. Conclusions about previously exposed vaccinees are limited because only 6 or 7 AZD1222 recipients were SARS-CoV-2 seropositive at baseline. Vaccine-associated CD4 TCRs spanned the whole spike protein, with dominant responses in regions 160-218 and 743-854.

About this clone: Its antigen is still unknown. Per-base qualities were not stored, and no clone one base away is much larger.

The time point label corresponds to: baseline before first vaccination. Samples from vaccinated people were obtained from the UK trials COV001 and COV002, which included a single-blind randomized controlled phase 2/3 trial of AZD1222 (ChAdOx1 nCoV-19) in healthy adults. For TCRbeta chain sequencing, PBMC samples from trial participants were taken at day 0 and at day 28 after the second dose. CDR1 is given as SGHRS and CDR2 as YFSETQ, both from the germline V gene. Inclusive of the bounding cysteine and phenylalanine, the CDR3 is 14 residues long. Only the CDR3 DNA stays, 42 bases, in frame from base 1. At the junction V is shortened by 6 bases and J by 4 bases; bases outside the gene matches: 6. The CDR3 regions of human TCRbeta chains were analyzed by immunosequencing. Regarding the original processing steps: TCRs in the repertoires were matched against a reference library of SARS-CoV-2-specific TCRs that had been generated with the MIRA antigen-specificity platform. Breadth was defined as the fraction of unique TCRs that were SARS-CoV-2-associated, and depth was defined as the fraction of total T cells that were SARS-CoV-2-associated. Using the MIRA data, every spike-specific TCR was mapped to the spike region that the TCR reacted to and assigned to either a CD4 or a CD8 class. Log10-transformed breadth and depth values were compared by one-way ANOVA with Sidak's multiple comparisons tests. TCRdb holds this immuneACCESS table with in-frame rearrangements only. Some clones are missing; in checked studies, unresolved V genes explain under half, and the rest has no known cause. That table furnishes V, J and clone size, whereas the DNA furnished D and trimming. In all, the sample holds about 100,000 clones, and 85% to 90% of those were seen once. The ten biggest clones cover 16% of the sample.

The specimen was peripheral blood, collected on day 0 of AZD1222 vaccination. The receptor comes from an adult in good health. In this chain, TRBV5-1 is recombined with TRBJ2-1; 8 middle bases align to TRBD2. The nucleotide sequence is TGCGCCAGCACGCAGGTAGCGGGATACAATGAGCAGTTCTTC. Its coded protein is CASTQVAGYNEQFF. Outside the CDR3, residues come from the reference TRBV5-1 and TRBJ2-1 proteins, so the full variable domain is: KAGVTQTPRYLIKTRGQQVTLSCSPISGHRSVSWYQQTPGQGLQFLFEYFSETQRNKGNFPGRFSGRQFSNSRSEMNVSTLELGDSALYLCASTQVAGYNEQFFGPGTRLTVL.